This T cell receptor beta chain was sequenced for a study of T cells expressing NK-cell markers. Study-wide results and limits: These clonotypes, the leaders elsewhere, also led the CD3+CD56-NKG2C+ fraction in a handful of donors. About 6 donors had dominant NKG2C+ clonotypes that comprised roughly 1.0-8% of their CD8+ T cells.

This CDR3 has 14 residues. Germline lookup yields CDR1 SGHVS and CDR2 FNYEAQ. In the case of this clonotype: Its antigen remains unidentified.

Reanalyzing the 5' RACE reads, TCRdb keeps one entry per CDR3 protein, without DNA. The sample data list about 550,000 distinct CDR3 sequences. Sequencing was carried out using blood T cells: a sorted CD56 or NKG2C T cell subset, CD4+ or CD8+ T cells, or bulk PBMC T cells (not recorded which). This receptor was identified in a man in his late teens or twenties in good health. This chain links TRBV7-6 with TRBJ2-1. CDR3 region: CASSVTEGLDEQFF. Complete variable domain (other parts from reference TRBV7-6 and TRBJ2-1): GAGVSQSPRYKVTKRGQDVALRCDPISGHVSLYWYRQALGQGPEFLTYFNYEAQQDKSGLPNDRFSAERPEGSISTLTIQRTEQRDSAMYRCASSVTEGLDEQFFGPGTRLTVL.